Sequencing of this T cell receptor beta chain was carried out in a study of blood T cell repertoires in COVID-19. V lost 3 bases, J lost 7 bases, and 10 bases lay in between. This CDR3 is 13 amino acids long. Germline values: CDR1 LGHDT, CDR2 YNNKEL (reference sequence). Clones were sequenced by immunoSEQ multiplex PCR, and TCRdb holds only the in-frame ones, with some missing. The sample lists 200,000 to 250,000 clones; about 79% were seen once. Clinical history as reported by participants underpinned cohort assignment. Sequencing input: PBMCs or T cells enriched from blood (not recorded which). The chain is built from TRBV3-1 (or the pseudogene TRBV3-2) and TRBJ2-1, with D possibly TRBD1 on 7 matching bases. The origin of this receptor is a woman in her thirties or forties with acute COVID-19. The CDR3 DNA is TGTGCCAGCAGCCAGGCAGGGGGGAATGAGCAGTTCTTC. It encodes CASSQAGGNEQFF.